Each of the 24 T cell receptor beta chains below was sequenced from the same sample in a study of cytomegalovirus exposure and HLA in healthy donors. Researchers ran the PCR with 60 Vbeta and 13 Jbeta primers. Data came from immunoSEQ multiplex PCR; TCRdb stores just in-frame clones and leaves some out. The sample lists roughly 100,000 clones, over 60% occurring once. The sequenced material came from PBMCs. Receptor source: a man aged 35 to 55 in good health and CMV-seropositive.

This sequence joins TRBV9 and TRBJ2-7; 11 nucleotides align to TRBD1. This CDR3 is built from 13 residues. V lost 5 bases to trimming and J lost 4 bases; unmatched junction nucleotides: 2. Looked up from germline, CDR1 is SGDLS and CDR2 is YYNGEE. CDR3 sequence (DNA): TGTGCCAGCAGGGGACAGGGGGGTTACGAGCAGTACTTC. It encodes CASRGQGGYEQYF.

V usage is TRBV2 and J usage is TRBJ1-2, with a weak D call TRBD1 (5 bases). V shed 5 bases and J shed 4 bases, with 8 bases lying between them. The germline gives CDR1 SNHLY, CDR2 FYNNEI. The CDR3 is 12 residues long. Here the CDR3 reads CASSQGRYGYTF. For the CDR3, the DNA is TGTGCCAGCAGTCAGGGCCGCTATGGCTACACCTTC.

The chain recombines TRBV2 with TRBJ2-2; tentative D call: TRBD2 (7 bases). The germline V gene encodes CDR1 SNHLY and CDR2 FYNNEI. V lost 8 bases, J lost 6 bases, and 16 bases lay in between. This CDR3 spans 14 amino acids. CDR3 loop: CASATWGGPGELFF. Written as DNA, the CDR3 is TGTGCCAGCGCGACTTGGGGGGGCCCCGGGGAGCTGTTTTTT. Combining the CDR3 with reference TRBV2 and TRBJ2-2 gives the whole variable domain EPEVTQTPSHQVTQMGQEVILRCVPISNHLYFYWYRQILGQKVEFLVSFYNNEISEKSEIFDDQFSVERPDGSNFTLKIRSTKLEDSAMYFCASATWGGPGELFFGEGSRLTVL.

This sequence joins TRBV30 and TRBJ2-7, with 7 bases fitting TRBD2. The CDR3 runs 16 residues. V lost 1 base to trimming and J lost 2 bases; unmatched junction nucleotides: 11. The V gene's germline CDR1 is GTSNPN and CDR2 SVGIG (reference sequence). CDR3 loop: CAWSDAGGSITYEQYF. As DNA, the CDR3 is TGTGCCTGGAGTGATGCTGGCGGGAGCATTACCTACGAGCAGTACTTC.

This chain joins TRBV5-5 and TRBJ2-7, with 7 bases that match TRBD1. CDR3 size: 15 residues. Losses at the gene ends were 2 bases for V and 1 base for J; bases not matched to a gene: 6. CDR1 SGHKS and CDR2 YYEKEE come from the germline V gene (reference sequence). CDR3 DNA sequence: TGTGCCAGCAGCTTCTCTTTCAGGGGGTCCTACGAGCAGTACTTC. This translates into CASSFSFRGSYEQYF. The entire variable domain, with the rest obtained from reference TRBV5-5 and TRBJ2-7, is as follows: DAGVTQSPTHLIKTRGQQVTLRCSPISGHKSVSWYQQVLGQGPQFIFQYYEKEERGRGNFPDRFSARQFPNYSSELNVNALLLGDSALYLCASSFSFRGSYEQYFGPGTRLTVT.

The chain carries TRBV9 and TRBJ2-3; 11 bases line up with TRBD2. CDR1 SGDLS and CDR2 YYNGEE come from the germline V gene. The ends lost 3 bases at V and 3 bases at J; junction bases unmatched: 3. The CDR3 is 15 amino acids. The CDR3 loop reads CASSAGTSGTDTQYF. CDR3 DNA: TGTGCCAGCAGCGCCGGGACTAGCGGAACAGATACGCAGTATTTT. The variable domain in full, completed from reference TRBV9 and TRBJ2-3, reads DSGVTQTPKHLITATGQRVTLRCSPRSGDLSVYWYQQSLDQGLQFLIQYYNGEERAKGNILERFSAQQFPDLHSELNLSSLELGDSALYFCASSAGTSGTDTQYFGPGTRLTVL.

This clone was counted a few times. The V and J genes are TRBV30 and TRBJ2-5; 9 bases agree with TRBD1. From germline, CDR1 is GTSNPN and CDR2 SVGIG (reference sequence). Trimming cost V 7 bases and J 5 bases; bases outside gene matches: 5. The CDR3 is 12 residues long. The CDR3 sequence is CAYYRGLETQYF. The CDR3 DNA is TGTGCCTATTACAGGGGGCTGGAGACCCAGTACTTC.

This clone was seen a few times. This sequence joins TRBV29-1 and TRBJ1-2, with 10 bases fitting TRBD1. Per the germline V gene, CDR1 is SQVTM and CDR2 is ANQGSEA. Trimming removed 5 bases from V and 6 bases from J; junction bases left unmatched: 3. CDR3 size: 12 residues. CDR3 DNA: TGCAGCGTTTTTGGGACAGGGGATGGCTACACCTTC. Its protein product is CSVFGTGDGYTF.

The chain links TRBV4-3 to TRBJ2-3; perhaps TRBD1 as D (5 bases). The V gene's germline CDR1 is LGHNA and CDR2 YSLEER. This CDR3 contains 16 residues. The V end was cut by 0 bases, the J end by 6 bases, with 16 bases between. The CDR3 spells CASSQDAAGLGDTQYF. CDR3 DNA sequence: TGCGCCAGCAGCCAAGATGCCGCAGGGCTTGGCGATACGCAGTATTTT.

The genes are TRBV6-1 and TRBJ1-1, with 8 bases fitting TRBD1. Germline CDR1 is MNHNS and CDR2 is SASEGT. V shed 6 bases, J shed 1 base, and the junction held 4 bases outside the gene matches. The CDR3 has 14 residues. CDR3 in DNA: TGTGCCAGCAGGGTCACAGGGGGGAACACTGAAGCTTTCTTT. Amino acids: CASRVTGGNTEAFF.

The chain links TRBV12-5 to TRBJ2-3; tentatively, D is TRBD1 (5 bases). CDR1 and CDR2 (germline): LGHNT, FRNRAP. V was clipped by 0 bases and J by 4 bases, with 5 bases between them. CDR3 length: 13 residues. CDR3 amino acids: CASGLVGADTQYF. The CDR3 nucleotides read TGTGCTAGTGGTTTGGTAGGGGCAGATACGCAGTATTTT. The whole variable domain, filled in from reference TRBV12-5 and TRBJ2-3, reads DARVTQTPRHKVTEMGQEVTMRCQPILGHNTVFWYRQTMMQGLELLAYFRNRAPLDDSGMPKDRFSAEMPDATLATLKIQPSEPRDSAVYFCASGLVGADTQYFGPGTRLTVL.

This clone was detected only a few times. The V gene is TRBV28, the J gene TRBJ2-4, with 8 nucleotides matching TRBD2. The CDR3 covers 14 residues. The trim removed 7 bases at V and 3 bases at J, leaving 5 bases unmatched. Germline V gene data show CDR1 as MDHEN and CDR2 as SYDVKM. The CDR3 loop is CASTTGTSKNIQYF. The CDR3, as DNA: TGTGCCAGCACAACCGGGACTAGCAAAAACATTCAGTACTTC.

The chain couples TRBV7-3 to TRBJ2-2; 11 bases align to TRBD2. V lost 4 bases and J lost 6; bases outside the gene matches: 4. The CDR3 extends over 15 amino acids. The germline CDR1 and CDR2 sequences are SGHTA and FQGTGA. CDR3 sequence reads: CASSYLAGGPGELFF. CDR3 sequence (DNA): TGTGCCAGCAGCTACTTAGCGGGGGGGCCCGGGGAGCTGTTTTTT.

V gene TRBV29-1 combines with J gene TRBJ1-4; 10 nucleotides line up with TRBD1. V trimming: 1 base; J trimming: 7 bases; junction bases outside the gene matches: 3. The CDR3 loop spans 14 amino acids. Germline V gene lookup returns CDR1 SQVTM and CDR2 ANQGSEA. The CDR3 DNA is TGCAGCGTTGAAGGGACAGGGGGAATTGAAAAACTGTTTTTT. Its protein is CSVEGTGGIEKLFF.

Only a few counts were recorded for this clone. The rearrangement uses TRBV6-5 and TRBJ1-4; weak D call: TRBD1 (5 bases). Germline assignment: CDR1 MNHEY and CDR2 SVGAGI. V was clipped by 7 bases and J by 2 bases, with 11 bases between them. This CDR3 is 14 amino acids long. CDR3 in amino acids: CASKTGPTNEKLFF. CDR3 sequence (DNA): TGTGCCAGCAAAACAGGACCGACTAATGAAAAACTGTTTTTT.

CDR3 coding DNA: TGTGCCAGCAACCCCGGACAGGGTAGGGGTTACGAGCAGTACTTC. Amino acids: CASNPGQGRGYEQYF. V usage is TRBV2 and J usage is TRBJ2-7, with 8 nucleotides matching TRBD1. V dropped 7 bases and J dropped 4; count of bases not matched to a gene: 12. From germline, CDR1 is SNHLY and CDR2 FYNNEI. This CDR3 spans 15 amino acids.

This clone was detected once. This chain uses TRBV7-8 with TRBJ2-3, with 11 positions matching TRBD2. Germline V CDR1 and CDR2: SGHVS, FQNEAQ. The V segment lost 3 bases and the J segment 0 bases; nucleotides outside the gene matches: 11. The CDR3 spans 19 residues. CDR3 nucleotides: TGTGCCAGCAGCTTGAGGGGACTAGCGGAGGCAACTAGCACAGATACGCAGTATTTT. It yields the protein CASSLRGLAEATSTDTQYF.

The rearrangement uses TRBV15 and TRBJ1-5; 7 nucleotides align to TRBD1. V lost 5 bases to trimming and J lost 6 bases; unmatched junction nucleotides: 10. CDR3 length: 15 amino acids. The germline CDR1 and CDR2 sequences are LNHNV and YYDKDF (reference sequence). Here the CDR3 reads CATSVRQGQGQPQHF. CDR3 coding DNA: TGTGCCACCAGCGTCAGACAGGGTCAGGGTCAGCCCCAGCATTTT. The entire variable domain, with the rest obtained from reference TRBV15 and TRBJ1-5, is as follows: DAMVIQNPRYQVTQFGKPVTLSCSQTLNHNVMYWYQQKSSQAPKLLFHYYDKDFNNEADTPDNFQSRRPNTSFCFLDIRSPGLGDTAMYLCATSVRQGQGQPQHFGDGTRLSIL.

This clone was counted only a few times. The CDR3: CASSDSAGSSGGDTQYF. In nucleotides, the CDR3 is TGTGCCAGCAGTGACTCAGCGGGCAGCTCTGGGGGAGATACGCAGTATTTT. The rearrangement links TRBV6-4 to TRBJ2-3, with TRBD2 as a possible D gene (6 bases). This CDR3 is 17 amino acids long. Between the trimmed V and J ends, which lost 0 bases and 5 bases, there was a span of 18 bases. The germline gives CDR1 MRHNA, CDR2 SNTAGT.

V gene TRBV10-3 combines with J gene TRBJ2-7, with D perhaps TRBD1 (6 bases). Looked up from germline, CDR1 is ENHRY and CDR2 is SYGVKD. The V gene lost 4 bases and the J gene lost 0 bases, with 7 bases spanning the gap. The CDR3 runs 13 residues. The CDR3 protein is CAISGGPSYEQYF. The CDR3, as DNA: TGTGCCATCAGTGGGGGGCCCTCCTACGAGCAGTACTTC.

The chain employs TRBV7-8 and TRBJ1-5, with TRBD1 identical over 8 bases. J was trimmed by 6 bases and V by 0 bases; bases with no gene match: 4. This CDR3 region has 15 residues. Germline V gene lookup returns CDR1 SGHVS and CDR2 FQNEAQ. The CDR3 region has the DNA TGTGCCAGCAGCTTAGCGTCAGGGGGCGGTCAGCCCCAGCATTTT. Amino acids: CASSLASGGGQPQHF.

This clone has just one count. In DNA, the CDR3 is TGTGCCAGCAGCCCCTCCGGAGGGACCCAAGAGACCCAGTACTTC. Translation gives CASSPSGGTQETQYF. The rearrangement links TRBV7-3 to TRBJ2-5; maybe TRBD2 (6 bases). Germline V gives CDR1 SGHTA, CDR2 FQGTGA. The CDR3 runs to 15 residues. V was pared by 5 bases and J by 1 base, with 14 bases between. Full variable domain (missing parts from reference TRBV7-3 and TRBJ2-5): GAGVSQTPSNKVTEKGKYVELRCDPISGHTALYWYRQSLGQGPEFLIYFQGTGAADDSGLPNDRFFAVRPEGSVSTLKIQRTERGDSAVYLCASSPSGGTQETQYFGPGTRLLVL.

This clone has just a few counts. The V gene is TRBV4-1, the J gene TRBJ1-1; D is possibly TRBD1 (5 bases). Germline CDR1 reads MGHRA; CDR2 reads YSYEKL. V was trimmed by 0 bases and J by 4 bases, leaving 12 bases between them. This CDR3 has 15 residues. CDR3 sequence reads: CASSQEVGVATEAFF. CDR3 DNA sequence: TGCGCCAGCAGCCAAGAAGTAGGGGTTGCCACTGAAGCTTTCTTT.

V usage is TRBV10-3 and J usage is TRBJ1-4; TRBD1 might be the D (5 bases). Germline V lookup: CDR1 ENHRY, CDR2 SYGVKD. This CDR3 is built from 20 residues. Trimming shortened V by 1 base and J by 6 bases, and 27 bases separated the two germline ends. Written as DNA, the CDR3 is TGTGCCATCAGTGAGTTAAGACAGCTCGTCCACCATAATAACTATGAAAAACTGTTTTTT. This encodes CAISELRQLVHHNNYEKLFF.